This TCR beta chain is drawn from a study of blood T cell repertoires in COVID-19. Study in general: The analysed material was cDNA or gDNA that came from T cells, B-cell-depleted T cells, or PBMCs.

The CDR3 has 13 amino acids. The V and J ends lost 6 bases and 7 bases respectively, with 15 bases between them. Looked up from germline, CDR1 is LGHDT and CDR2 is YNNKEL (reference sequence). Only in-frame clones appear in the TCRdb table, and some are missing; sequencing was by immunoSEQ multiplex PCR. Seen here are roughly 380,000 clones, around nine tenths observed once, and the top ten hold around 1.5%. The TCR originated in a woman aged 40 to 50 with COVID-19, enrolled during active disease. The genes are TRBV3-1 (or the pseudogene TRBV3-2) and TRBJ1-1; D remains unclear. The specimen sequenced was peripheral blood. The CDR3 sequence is CASSPSPGNEAFF. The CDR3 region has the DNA TGTGCCAGCAGTCCCTCGCCCGGGAATGAAGCTTTCTTT.